What follows are 25 T cell receptor beta chains derived from one specimen sequenced in a study of spatial heterogeneity in lung cancer. TCRdb reprocessed the 5' RACE reads via MiXCR and lists one record per CDR3 protein. The table records about 11,000 distinct CDR3 sequences, 3.7% of them present only once. Time point: sample taken at primary tumor resection. Sequences were derived from PBMCs, sampled at surgery. The receptors were sampled from a female donor with early-stage non-small cell lung cancer.

Ten or more counts support this clonotype. The V gene is TRBV5-6, the J gene TRBJ2-7, with D hard to call. V dropped 6 bases and J dropped 0 bases, with 13 bases sitting between them. Germline V gives CDR1 SGHDT, CDR2 YYEEEE. CDR3 size: 14 residues. The CDR3 DNA reads TGTGCCAGCAACGGACGGAGCAGCTCCTACGAGCAGTACTTC. It codes for CASNGRSSSYEQYF.

As regards this clonotype: Just one base apart from a much larger clone, this may be a read error. The V call is TRBV20-1, the J call TRBJ2-3; 9 bases are shared with TRBD2. Germline V CDR1 and CDR2: DFQATT, SNEGSKA (reference sequence). V dropped 0 bases and J dropped 4; count of bases not matched to a gene: 5. The CDR3 sequence is 15 residues long. The CDR3 region has the DNA TGCAGTGCTAGAGAGAGCGGGGGGCAGGCAGATACGCAGTATTTT. It specifies CSARESGGQADTQYF.

This clonotype was observed a few times. The chain links TRBV12-3 or TRBV12-4 to TRBJ2-4, with 14 bases aligning to TRBD2. The length of the CDR3 is 16 residues. V was clipped by 5 bases and J by 6 bases; unmatched bases: 6. Written as DNA, the CDR3 is TGTGCCAGCAGTGCGGGACTAGCGGGGGCGGGAAACATTCAGTACTTC. Its translation: CASSAGLAGAGNIQYF.

This clonotype was seen at least ten times. The rearrangement links TRBV6-2 or TRBV6-3 to TRBJ2-2; TRBD2 matches 7 bases. The germline CDR1 and CDR2 sequences are MNHEY and SVGEGT. The junction had 8 bases not matched to a gene; V was cut back by 9 bases and J by 7 bases. The CDR3 is 13 residues long. The CDR3 protein is CASRLAGGGELFF. CDR3 nucleotide sequence: TGTGCCAGTCGACTAGCCGGCGGCGGGGAGCTGTTTTTT.

The sample holds many counts of this clonotype. The V and J genes are TRBV9 and TRBJ2-2, with 10 bases lining up with TRBD2. CDR1 and CDR2 (germline): SGDLS, YYNGEE. V lost 0 bases and J lost 6; bases outside the gene matches: 5. The CDR3 runs 16 residues. The chain's CDR3 is CASSVGSGRAPGELFF. The CDR3, as DNA: TGTGCCAGCAGCGTAGGAAGCGGGAGGGCCCCCGGGGAGCTGTTTTTT.

This clonotype was seen many times. The rearrangement links TRBV6-2 or TRBV6-3 to TRBJ2-7; weak D call: TRBD1 (5 bases). Deletions cut 2 bases from V and 3 bases from J, with 11 bases between. Per germline, CDR1 MNHEY and CDR2 SVGEGT. This CDR3 has 14 residues. CDR3 in amino acids: CASSYQGDFYEQYF. For the CDR3, the DNA is TGTGCCAGCAGTTACCAGGGCGATTTCTACGAGCAGTACTTC.

The J gene is TRBJ2-5, the V gene TRBV12-3 or TRBV12-4; no clear D gene. V shed 4 bases and J shed 3 bases, with 3 bases lying between them. This CDR3 comprises 11 residues. The CDR3 sequence: CASSSEETQYF. The CDR3 region has the DNA TGTGCCAGCAGTTCGGAAGAGACCCAGTACTTC.

This clonotype counts as medium-sized. This chain connects TRBV28 to TRBJ1-2; D unclear. Germline CDR1 and CDR2: MDHEN and SYDVKM. The CDR3 is 14 amino acids. Trimming left V 3 bases short and J 0 bases short, with 8 bases between. The CDR3 sequence: CASSFGPANYGYTF. The CDR3 DNA sequence: TGTGCCAGCAGTTTTGGGCCCGCTAACTATGGCTACACCTTC.

This clonotype came up a few times. J is TRBJ1-1 and V is TRBV12-3 or TRBV12-4; D perhaps matches TRBD1 (6 bases). V shed 3 bases and J shed 1 base, with 12 bases lying between them. The CDR3 covers 15 residues. Here the CDR3 DNA reads TGTGCCAGCAGTTTGGGTGACAGGAGGAACACTGAAGCTTTCTTT. Translating gives CASSLGDRRNTEAFF.

This clonotype was detected many times. This chain links TRBV7-2 with TRBJ2-1; 11 bases align to TRBD2. CDR1 is SGHTA and CDR2 is FQGNSA in the germline V gene. The CDR3 extends over 17 amino acids. V shed 1 base and J 8 bases; nucleotides not matched to a gene: 10. CDR3 bases: TGTGCCAGCAGCTTAGACCCTAGCGGGGGGATAATGGATGAGCAGTTCTTC. It is translated as CASSLDPSGGIMDEQFF. The entire variable domain, with the rest obtained from reference TRBV7-2 and TRBJ2-1, is as follows: GAGVSQSPSNKVTEKGKDVELRCDPISGHTALYWYRQSLGQGLEFLIYFQGNSAPDKSGLPSDRFSAERTGGSVSTLTIQRTQQEDSAVYLCASSLDPSGGIMDEQFFGPGTRLTVL.

This clonotype appeared many times. The gene calls are TRBV19 and TRBJ2-2; tentatively, D is TRBD2 (5 bases). V was cut by 3 bases and J by 7 bases, with 9 bases left in between. Germline CDR1 reads LNHDA; CDR2 reads SQIVND (reference sequence). This CDR3 spans 13 amino acids. The CDR3: CASSIGVGGELFF. As DNA, the CDR3 is TGTGCCAGTAGTATCGGGGTGGGCGGGGAGCTGTTTTTT.

The chain employs TRBV20-1 and TRBJ2-1; D is unclear. Per germline, CDR1 DFQATT and CDR2 SNEGSKA (reference sequence). The CDR3 has 12 residues. V lost 4 bases and J 5 bases, leaving 9 bases between the germline ends. In nucleotides, the CDR3 is TGCAGTGCTACAGACGATAACAATGAGCAGTTCTTC. This codes for CSATDDNNEQFF.

This clonotype was counted ten times or more. The CDR3 spells CASSPSAKNIQYF. Here the CDR3 DNA reads TGTGCCAGCAGCCCCAGCGCCAAAAACATTCAGTACTTC. The chain couples TRBV11-2 to TRBJ2-4; D not resolved. V was clipped by 5 bases and J by 1 base, with 6 bases between them. This CDR3 spans 13 amino acids. CDR1 and CDR2 from the germline V gene are SGHAT and FQNNGV.

This clonotype occurred many times. The rearrangement links TRBV24-1 to TRBJ1-5, with no clear D. This CDR3 has 17 residues. Looked up from germline, CDR1 is KGHDR and CDR2 is SFDVKD. V was shortened by 3 bases and J by 3 bases, with 17 bases between the two germline ends. CDR3 DNA: TGTGCCACCAGTGATCTACGGATCGTAAAGGACAATCAGCCCCAGCATTTT. The encoded protein is CATSDLRIVKDNQPQHF.

This clonotype was found many times. V usage is TRBV19 and J usage is TRBJ1-1; no reliable D call. The CDR3 has 14 residues. The germline V gene encodes CDR1 LNHDA and CDR2 SQIVND (reference sequence). V was clipped by 2 bases and J by 5 bases, with 12 bases between them. DNA of the CDR3: TGTGCCAGTAGTATATATACGGGGAAGACTGAAGCTTTCTTT. Its translation: CASSIYTGKTEAFF.

This clonotype was counted ten times or more. V gene TRBV28 combines with J gene TRBJ1-2, with D perhaps TRBD1 (5 bases). V was pared by 6 bases and J by 8 bases, with 13 bases between. Germline CDR1 is MDHEN and CDR2 is SYDVKM. The CDR3 runs 12 residues. CDR3 loop: CASRSGTGGYTF. In DNA, the CDR3 is TGTGCCAGCAGATCAGGGACTGGAGGCTACACCTTC.

The chain combines TRBV25-1 with TRBJ2-2, with TRBD2 identical over 13 bases. Germline V gene sequence: CDR1 MGHDK, CDR2 SYGVNS. After removal of 7 bases from V and 3 bases from J, the junction contained 2 bases not matched to a gene. This CDR3 is built from 15 residues. The CDR3 region has the DNA TGTGCCAGCATCGGACTAGCGGGAGACACCGGGGAGCTGTTTTTT. Encoded protein: CASIGLAGDTGELFF.

In this sample, this clonotype turned up a few times. The rearrangement uses TRBV20-1 and TRBJ2-1, with 11 nucleotides matching TRBD2. In germline, CDR1 is DFQATT, CDR2 SNEGSKA (reference sequence). This CDR3 spans 17 amino acids. V gave up 3 bases and J gave up 2 bases; unmatched junction bases: 9. The DNA of the CDR3 is TGCAGTGCTAGCGATACTAGCGGGAGTACCCCCTACAATGAGCAGTTCTTC. Translation: CSASDTSGSTPYNEQFF.

This clonotype occurred many times. The chain joins TRBV7-2 to TRBJ2-5; 9 nucleotides agree with TRBD2. CDR1 and CDR2 (germline): SGHTA, FQGNSA. The trim removed 0 bases at V and 2 bases at J, leaving 4 bases unmatched. The CDR3 loop spans 16 amino acids. For the CDR3, the DNA is TGTGCCAGCAGCTTAGCGCCGACTAGCGGTCAAGAGACCCAGTACTTC. This gives the protein CASSLAPTSGQETQYF.

This clonotype was counted many times. The chain employs TRBV4-2 and TRBJ2-5; D might be TRBD1 (6 bases). The V gene's germline CDR1 is LGHNA and CDR2 YNFKEQ. V lost 0 bases and J lost 1, with 6 bases in between. The CDR3 is made up of 14 amino acids. CDR3 in DNA: TGTGCCAGCAGCCAAGAACAGGGCCAAGAGACCCAGTACTTC. It translates to CASSQEQGQETQYF.

This clonotype was observed at least ten times. The chain has TRBV7-2 and TRBJ2-5, with TRBD2 matching over 15 bases. The junction had 2 bases not matched to a gene; V was cut back by 4 bases and J by 2 bases. The germline gives CDR1 SGHTA, CDR2 FQGNSA. The CDR3 is 16 residues long. CDR3 in DNA: TGTGCCAGCAGCTCGGGACTAGCGGGAGGTCAAGAGACCCAGTACTTC. Translated: CASSSGLAGGQETQYF.

This clonotype was seen many times. CDR3 in DNA: TGTGCCAGCAGCCGTGAACAGGCCCACTATGGCTACACCTTC. It specifies CASSREQAHYGYTF. The chain combines TRBV5-4 with TRBJ1-2; TRBD1 is a possible D gene (5 bases). This CDR3 is built from 14 residues. Per germline, CDR1 SGHNT and CDR2 YYREEE (reference sequence). V lost 4 bases and J 3 bases, leaving 13 bases between the germline ends.

The table lists this clonotype with many counts. This chain links TRBV7-2 with TRBJ2-7; D unclear. The CDR3 contains 13 residues. V was shortened by 3 bases and J by 1 base, with 7 bases between the two germline ends. From germline, CDR1 is SGHTA and CDR2 FQGNSA. This CDR3 reads CASSFFGSYEQYF. CDR3 DNA sequence: TGTGCCAGCAGCTTCTTCGGGTCCTACGAGCAGTACTTC. Supplemented by reference TRBV7-2 and TRBJ2-7, the full variable domain reads GAGVSQSPSNKVTEKGKDVELRCDPISGHTALYWYRQSLGQGLEFLIYFQGNSAPDKSGLPSDRFSAERTGGSVSTLTIQRTQQEDSAVYLCASSFFGSYEQYFGPGTRLTVT.

The sample holds many counts of this clonotype. The chain recombines TRBV4-3 with TRBJ2-1, with 8 bases matching TRBD2. V lost 0 bases, J lost 8 bases, and 9 bases stayed unmatched. This CDR3 is built from 16 residues. Per the germline V gene, CDR1 is LGHNA and CDR2 is YSLEER. CDR3 sequence (DNA): TGCGCCAGCAGCCAAGATTGGACGGGGGGGCCCGATGAGCAGTTCTTC. Translated: CASSQDWTGGPDEQFF.

This clonotype was counted ten times or more. The J gene is TRBJ2-2, the V gene TRBV28; 11 bases are shared with TRBD2. Germline CDR1 reads MDHEN; CDR2 reads SYDVKM. The V gene end was trimmed by 2 bases and the J gene end by 4 bases; junction bases not matched to a gene: 0. There are 15 residues in the CDR3. The CDR3 sequence is CASSLLAGGTGELFF. The CDR3 DNA sequence: TGTGCCAGCAGTTTACTAGCGGGGGGCACCGGGGAGCTGTTTTTT.